The rows below give T cell receptor beta chains drawn from one sample of a study of blood T cell repertoires in COVID-19. Assay: immunoSEQ multiplex PCR; the TCRdb copy retains only in-frame clones and omits some. The data show around 170,000 clones, with roughly 70% seen just once and around 2.9% held by the top ten. The material sequenced was peripheral blood. The receptor source for this set is an elderly woman with acute or convalescent COVID-19. CDR3s include the opening cysteine and the closing phenylalanine or tryptophan. The D gene is left open where the match is weak. Clone size is not always given. Where it is, it says once, few, many or a class for expanded clones.

V,D,size,J,DNA,CDR3
TRBV19,TRBD2,-,TRBJ2-1,TGTGCCAGTAGTATTAGCGGGAGGGCGGTCAATGAGCAGTTCTTC,CASSISGRAVNEQFF
TRBV7-2,TRBD2,-,TRBJ2-2,TGTGCCAGCAGCTTAAGTACTAGCGGGAACGCCGGGGAGCTGTTTTTT,CASSLSTSGNAGELFF
TRBV10-1,-,-,TRBJ2-2,TGCGCCGGCTCACACCTTCTCAGGAACACCGGGGAGCTGTTTTTT,CAGSHLLRNTGELFF
TRBV27,-,-,TRBJ2-7,TGTGCCAGCAGTTTAAAGGGGATCTCCTACGAGCAGTACTTC,CASSLKGISYEQYF
TRBV7-8,-,-,TRBJ2-7,TGTGCCAGCAGCTTAAGGAGGCCCGAAGGGTTCTACGAGCAGTACTTC,CASSLRRPEGFYEQYF
TRBV7-9,-,-,TRBJ2-3,TGTGCCAGCAGCTCCCAAGATACGCAGTATTTT,CASSSQDTQYF
TRBV27,-,few,TRBJ2-5,TGTGCCAGCAGTTCACCCCGGGGGGAGACCCAGTACTTC,CASSSPRGETQYF
TRBV27,-,-,TRBJ1-1,TGTGCCAGCAGTCCTATGGACACTGAAGCTTTCTTT,CASSPMDTEAFF
TRBV27,-,few,TRBJ2-1,TGTGCCAGCAGAGAACATACTAGTTTTGAGCAGTTCTTC,CASREHTSFEQFF
TRBV7-2,TRBD1,-,TRBJ2-7,TGTGCCAGCAGCCCCCGACAGGGGGCTTACGAGCAGTACTTC,CASSPRQGAYEQYF
TRBV2,-,-,TRBJ2-3,TGTGCCAGCAGTGGATTGGGAAGGGGCCCAGATACGCAGTATTTT,CASSGLGRGPDTQYF
TRBV7-9,-,-,TRBJ1-4,TGTGCCAGCAGCACAGCCCTCTCAACTAATGAAAAACTGTTTTTT,CASSTALSTNEKLFF
TRBV5-4,TRBD2,-,TRBJ2-1,TGTGCCAGCAGCTTTAGGCTAGCGGGAGAGGATGAGCAGTTCTTC,CASSFRLAGEDEQFF
TRBV2,-,-,TRBJ1-1,TGTGCCAGCAGTGAGGCGGGGAGCACTGAAGCTTTCTTT,CASSEAGSTEAFF
TRBV6-5,-,-,TRBJ1-1,TGTGCCAGCAGCCAACAGACAAACACTGAAGCTTTCTTT,CASSQQTNTEAFF
TRBV13,-,-,TRBJ1-1,TGTGCCAGCAGCTCAGCGCCGTCTACAGGGAGCACTGAAGCTTTCTTT,CASSSAPSTGSTEAFF
TRBV27,-,-,TRBJ2-1,TGTGCCAGCAGTGCCGTCGCGGCAGGGGGGAGAGAGCAGTTCTTC,CASSAVAAGGREQFF
TRBV4-3,TRBD1,few,TRBJ2-1,TGCGCCAGCAGCCAAGATCTTGGACAGGGGATCTCTGGAGGCTACAATGAGCAGTTCTTC,CASSQDLGQGISGGYNEQFF
TRBV12-3/TRBV12-4,-,-,TRBJ2-7,TGTGCCAGCAGGCTGGACAGTTACGAGCAGTACTTC,CASRLDSYEQYF
TRBV7-8,-,-,TRBJ1-6,TGTGCCAGCAGCGCCTTCGGAGGGCCGGGACCCCTCCACTTT,CASSAFGGPGPLHF
TRBV9,-,-,TRBJ2-6,TGTGCCAGCAGCGTAGTGGCGGCCGGGAGCGTCCTGACTTTC,CASSVVAAGSVLTF
TRBV28,TRBD1,few,TRBJ2-7,TGTGCCAGCAGTCTCTATCCCGGGACAGGGAACGAGCAGTACTTC,CASSLYPGTGNEQYF
TRBV28,TRBD2,-,TRBJ2-1,TGTGCCAGCAGTTCCCCGGGACTAGCGGACGGGTCCTACAATGAGCAGTTCTTC,CASSSPGLADGSYNEQFF
TRBV10-3,TRBD1,few,TRBJ1-2,TGTGCCATCAGTGATCTGGGACAGGGATACTATGGCTACACCTTC,CAISDLGQGYYGYTF
TRBV4-2,TRBD1,-,TRBJ1-3,TGTGCCAGCAGCCAAGAGACAGGGGGCTCTGGAAACACCATATATTTT,CASSQETGGSGNTIYF